The 18 T cell receptor beta chains given below trace back to one sample, sequenced in a study of cytomegalovirus exposure and HLA in healthy donors. Primers for the PCR totalled 60 Vbeta and 13 Jbeta. Here immunoSEQ multiplex PCR was the method, and the copy in TCRdb shows in-frame clones only, minus some. The profile shows 77,000 or so clones, about 79% of them singletons. The sequencing sample was made of PBMCs. The receptors shown here come from a woman in her forties in good health and CMV-seronegative.

The chain is built from TRBV7-2 and TRBJ1-6; D may be TRBD1 (5 bases). The CDR3 contains 19 residues. V lost 1 base and J lost 2, with 18 bases in between. Germline CDR1 SGHTA, CDR2 FQGNSA. The CDR3 spells CASSLDDRILNPYNSPLHF. CDR3 nucleotide sequence: TGTGCCAGCAGCTTAGACGACAGAATCCTAAACCCCTATAATTCACCCCTCCACTTT.

V usage is TRBV18 and J usage is TRBJ2-1; 11 bases match TRBD2. Germline V gene data show CDR1 as KGHSH and CDR2 as LQKENI. The CDR3 has 14 residues. V dropped 3 bases and J dropped 8; count of bases not matched to a gene: 3. The chain's CDR3 is CASSPGLAVHEQFF. The CDR3 nucleotides read TGTGCCAGCTCACCGGGACTAGCGGTCCATGAGCAGTTCTTC.

The chain joins TRBV10-2 to TRBJ1-5; D is possibly TRBD1 (6 bases). CDR3 length: 15 residues. Germline lookup yields CDR1 WSHSY and CDR2 SAAADI. V lost 2 bases to trimming and J lost 2 bases, with 10 bases between them. Written as DNA, the CDR3 is TGCGCCAGCAGTGAGCTCAACAGGGGCAATCAGCCCCAGCATTTT. This encodes CASSELNRGNQPQHF.

V is TRBV5-1 and J is TRBJ2-1; TRBD2 matches at 14 bases. Germline trimming cut 4 bases from V and 2 bases from J; bases unmatched to any gene: 17. CDR3 length equals 21 residues. Germline V CDR1 and CDR2: SGHRS, YFSETQ. CDR3 loop: CASSLYPGLAGAQLTYNEQFF. The DNA of the CDR3 is TGCGCCAGCAGCCTATACCCGGGACTAGCGGGAGCCCAATTAACCTACAATGAGCAGTTCTTC.

The chain uses TRBV6-5 and TRBJ2-5; possible D gene TRBD1, 5 bases. CDR1 is MNHEY and CDR2 is SVGAGI in the germline V gene. V lost 2 bases, J lost 6 bases, and 13 bases lay in between. This CDR3 has 14 amino acids. CDR3 coding DNA: TGTGCCAGCAGTTACAAAGGGGTAAAAAAGACCCAGTACTTC. Amino acid sequence: CASSYKGVKKTQYF.

The chain couples TRBV6-1 to TRBJ1-5; D is undetermined. V lost 1 base, J lost 6 bases, and 4 bases lay in between. The germline CDR1 and CDR2 sequences are MNHNS and SASEGT. CDR3 length: 12 amino acids. The CDR3: CASSEGLQPQHF. The DNA for the CDR3 is TGTGCCAGCAGTGAAGGGCTTCAGCCCCAGCATTTT.

The V gene is TRBV11-3, the J gene TRBJ2-2, with 11 positions matching TRBD2. Germline trimming cut 8 bases from V and 3 bases from J; bases unmatched to any gene: 11. Germline V lookup: CDR1 SGHNT, CDR2 YENEEA. This CDR3 contains 17 residues. CDR3 sequence reads: CASQQRAGLADTGELFF. CDR3 in DNA: TGTGCCAGCCAACAACGGGCGGGACTAGCGGACACCGGGGAGCTGTTTTTT. Filled out from reference TRBV11-3 and TRBJ2-2, the complete variable domain reads EAGVVQSPRYKIIEKKQPVAFWCNPISGHNTLYWYLQNLGQGPELLIRYENEEAVDDSQLPKDRFSAERLKGVDSTLKIQPAELGDSAVYLCASQQRAGLADTGELFFGEGSRLTVL.

The chain couples TRBV18 to TRBJ1-2; D call uncertain. V lost 2 bases and J 3 bases, leaving 10 bases between the germline ends. Germline CDR1 reads KGHSH; CDR2 reads LQKENI. The CDR3 has 14 residues. This CDR3 is CASSPIVADYGYTF. DNA for the CDR3: TGTGCCAGCTCACCAATTGTCGCAGACTATGGCTACACCTTC.

The chain joins TRBV6-5 to TRBJ2-2; TRBD2 might be the D (5 bases). Germline V gene lookup returns CDR1 MNHEY and CDR2 SVGAGI. Trimming removed 6 bases at V and 6 bases at J, with 8 bases between. This CDR3 region has 12 residues. The CDR3, as DNA: TGTGCCAGCAGCGACGGGGCCGGGGAGCTGTTTTTT. Its protein is CASSDGAGELFF.

In its sample, this clone was seen once. The chain has TRBV28 and TRBJ2-3, with 13 bases that match TRBD2. V was clipped by 2 bases and J by 2 bases; unmatched bases: 1. The CDR3 loop spans 16 amino acids. Germline values: CDR1 MDHEN, CDR2 SYDVKM. DNA for the CDR3: TGTGCCAGCAGTTTAGGACTAGCGGGAGACACAGATACGCAGTATTTT. This sequence encodes CASSLGLAGDTDTQYF.

This clone has a handful of counts. V and J are TRBV28 and TRBJ1-1; D gene ambiguous. Germline CDR1 MDHEN, CDR2 SYDVKM. The CDR3 spans 13 residues. The V end was cut by 4 bases, the J end by 3 bases, with 9 bases between. CDR3 protein: CASSSSSYTEAFF. For the CDR3, the DNA is TGTGCCAGCAGTTCTTCAAGCTACACTGAAGCTTTCTTT.

The chain combines TRBV25-1 with TRBJ1-1; possible D gene TRBD1, 6 bases. The CDR3 has 14 amino acids. CDR1 is MGHDK and CDR2 is SYGVNS in the germline V gene. Deletions cut 8 bases from V and 5 bases from J, with 18 bases between. The CDR3 sequence: CASGVLGAETEAFF. The CDR3 DNA follows: TGTGCCAGCGGAGTCCTGGGGGCCGAAACTGAAGCTTTCTTT.

The J gene is TRBJ2-5, the V gene TRBV7-2; 13 bases line up with TRBD2. With 3 bases clipped from V and 5 bases from J, the junction kept 6 bases outside the gene matches. Germline CDR1 is SGHTA and CDR2 is FQGNSA. The CDR3 length is 16 residues. CDR3 loop: CASSFRTSGSGETQYF. The CDR3 DNA follows: TGTGCCAGCAGCTTCCGGACTAGCGGGAGTGGGGAGACCCAGTACTTC.

This sequence joins TRBV4-3 and TRBJ1-2; D call uncertain. Germline assignment: CDR1 LGHNA and CDR2 YSLEER. The V gene lost 1 base and the J gene lost 6 bases, with 15 bases spanning the gap. This CDR3 is built from 15 residues. The CDR3 spells CASSQGYQRPDGYTF. The CDR3 nucleotides read TGCGCCAGCAGCCAAGGTTACCAGAGGCCCGATGGCTACACCTTC.

Remarks on this clone: One end of the junction is discordant with germline, which a read error may explain. V usage is TRBV7-2 and J usage is TRBJ2-3; D not resolved. CDR1 is SGHTA and CDR2 is FQGNSA in the germline V gene. The CDR3 covers 16 residues. CDR3 in amino acids: CASSLEALSATDTQYF. The CDR3, as DNA: TGTGCCAGCAGCTTAGAGGCACTCTCGGCCACAGACACGCAGTATTTT.

The chain recombines TRBV7-9 with TRBJ2-5; D perhaps matches TRBD2 (7 bases). CDR3 length: 14 amino acids. With 5 bases removed from V and 5 bases from J, the gap between germline ends came to 15 bases. The germline gives CDR1 SEHNR, CDR2 FQNEAQ (reference sequence). The CDR3 nucleotides read TGTGCCAGCAGCCCAAGGGGGGGTCGGGAGACCCAGTACTTC. Its protein product is CASSPRGGRETQYF.

This clone was seen just once. The chain employs TRBV4-2 and TRBJ1-2, with D possibly being TRBD1 (5 bases). Trimming pared 0 bases from V and 4 bases from J, leaving 12 bases between. The CDR3 has 15 residues. CDR1 is LGHNA, CDR2 YNFKEQ, per germline. CDR3: CASSQDVGPGYGYTF. DNA of the CDR3: TGTGCCAGCAGCCAAGATGTGGGGCCAGGCTATGGCTACACCTTC.

The gene calls are TRBV2 and TRBJ1-2; D not resolved. The CDR3 length is 14 residues. V was cut by 3 bases and J by 1 base, with 9 bases left in between. Germline V lookup: CDR1 SNHLY, CDR2 FYNNEI. This CDR3 reads CASSEHSRNYGYTF. The CDR3 DNA reads as TGTGCCAGCAGTGAGCACAGCCGTAACTATGGCTACACCTTC.